The present TCR beta chain was sequenced within a study of tumor and adjacent non-tumor tissue in lung cancer. Study at large: The cohort had roughly 12 adenocarcinoma, 2 squamous cell and 1 small cell patients.

The library came from three nested PCR rounds adapted from ARM-PCR protocols. TCRdb recomputed calls from the multiplex PCR reads with MiXCR, one row per CDR3 protein. Among about 200,000 distinct CDR3 sequences listed, 71% were seen once. Findings and limits, study-wide: Compared with tumor, normal lung showed significantly lower TCR diversity. Top 100 clones took a larger repertoire share in normal lung.

CDR3 size: 15 residues. The germline V gene has CDR1 DFQATT and CDR2 SNEGSKA (reference sequence). Trimming pared 6 bases from V and 5 bases from J, leaving 23 bases between. Remarks on this clonotype: Its antigen is not known.

This sample's RNA came from whole unsorted tissue. Newly diagnosed lung cancer patients had thoracic surgery in China, August–late 2014, without prior chemotherapy. The genes are TRBV20-1 and TRBJ2-7; maybe TRBD1 (6 bases). Input material: lung tumor tissue. The origin of this receptor is a man in his 60s with non-small cell lung cancer. CDR3 in DNA: TGCAGTGCCCCCTTATTCGGGACACCGTCGGACGAGCAGTACTTC. This encodes CSAPLFGTPSDEQYF.